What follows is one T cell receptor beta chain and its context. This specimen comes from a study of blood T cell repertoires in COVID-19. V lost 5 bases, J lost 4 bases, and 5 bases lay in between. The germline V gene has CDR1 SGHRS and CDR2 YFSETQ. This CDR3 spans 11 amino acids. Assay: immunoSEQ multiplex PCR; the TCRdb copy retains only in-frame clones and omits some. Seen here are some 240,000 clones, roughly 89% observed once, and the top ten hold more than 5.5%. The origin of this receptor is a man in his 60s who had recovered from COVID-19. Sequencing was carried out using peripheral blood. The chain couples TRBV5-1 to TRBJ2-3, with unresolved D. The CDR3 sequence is CASSSSDTQYF. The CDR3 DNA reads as TGCGCCAGCAGTTCATCAGATACGCAGTATTTT.